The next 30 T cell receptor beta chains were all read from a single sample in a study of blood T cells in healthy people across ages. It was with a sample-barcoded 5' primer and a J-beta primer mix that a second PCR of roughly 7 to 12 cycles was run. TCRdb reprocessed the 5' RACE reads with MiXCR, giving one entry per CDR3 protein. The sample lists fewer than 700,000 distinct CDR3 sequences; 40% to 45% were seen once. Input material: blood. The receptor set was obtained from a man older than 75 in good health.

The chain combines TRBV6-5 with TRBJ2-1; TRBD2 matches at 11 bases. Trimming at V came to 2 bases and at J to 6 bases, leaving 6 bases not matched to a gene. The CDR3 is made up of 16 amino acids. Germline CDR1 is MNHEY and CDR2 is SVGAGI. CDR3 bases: TGTGCCAGCAGTTACCCTACTAGCGGGAGCGGCAATGAGCAGTTCTTC. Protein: CASSYPTSGSGNEQFF.

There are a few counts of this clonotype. This CDR3 is CASRRVLAGVDNEQFF. As DNA, the CDR3 is TGTGCCAGCAGACGGGTGCTAGCGGGAGTTGACAATGAGCAGTTCTTC. The gene calls are TRBV7-2 and TRBJ2-1; 10 bases line up with TRBD2. The CDR3 totals 16 residues. Unmatched junction bases numbered 10, after V lost 6 bases and J lost 5 bases. Germline V gene sequence: CDR1 SGHTA, CDR2 FQGNSA.

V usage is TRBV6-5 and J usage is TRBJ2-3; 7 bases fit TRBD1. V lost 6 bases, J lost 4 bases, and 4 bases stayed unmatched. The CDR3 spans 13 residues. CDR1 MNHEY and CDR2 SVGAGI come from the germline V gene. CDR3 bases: TGTGCCAGCAGGGACACAGGGGCAGATACGCAGTATTTT. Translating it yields CASRDTGADTQYF.

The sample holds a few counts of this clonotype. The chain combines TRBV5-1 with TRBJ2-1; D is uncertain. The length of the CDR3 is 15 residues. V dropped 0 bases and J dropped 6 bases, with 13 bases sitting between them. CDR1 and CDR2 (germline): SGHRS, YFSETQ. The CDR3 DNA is TGCGCCAGCAGCTTGGCCCCTACCGCTCGCAATGAGCAGTTCTTC. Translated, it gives CASSLAPTARNEQFF.

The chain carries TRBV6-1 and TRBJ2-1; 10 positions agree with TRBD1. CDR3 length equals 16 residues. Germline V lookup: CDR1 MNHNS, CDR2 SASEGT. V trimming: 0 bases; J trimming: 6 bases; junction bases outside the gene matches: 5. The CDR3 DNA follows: TGTGCCAGCAGTGAAGCGGCGGGGACAGGGGTCAATGAGCAGTTCTTC. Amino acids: CASSEAAGTGVNEQFF.

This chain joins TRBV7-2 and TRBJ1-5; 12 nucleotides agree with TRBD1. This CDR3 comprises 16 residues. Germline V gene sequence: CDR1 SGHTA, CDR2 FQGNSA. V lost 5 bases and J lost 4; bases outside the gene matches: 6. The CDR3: CASSEQGQGANQPQHF. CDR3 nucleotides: TGTGCCAGCAGCGAGCAGGGACAGGGGGCGAATCAGCCCCAGCATTTT.

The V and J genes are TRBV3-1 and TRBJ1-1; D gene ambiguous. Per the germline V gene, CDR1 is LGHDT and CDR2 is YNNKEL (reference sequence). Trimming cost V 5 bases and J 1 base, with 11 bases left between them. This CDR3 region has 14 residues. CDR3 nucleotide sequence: TGTGCCAGCAGCTACAGCGGTTCGAACACTGAAGCTTTCTTT. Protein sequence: CASSYSGSNTEAFF.

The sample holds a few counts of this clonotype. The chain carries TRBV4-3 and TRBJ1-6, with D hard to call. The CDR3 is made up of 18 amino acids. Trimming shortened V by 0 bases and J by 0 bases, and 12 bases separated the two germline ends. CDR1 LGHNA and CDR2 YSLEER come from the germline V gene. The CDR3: CASSQDIWLSSYNSPLHF. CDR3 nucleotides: TGCGCCAGCAGCCAAGATATTTGGCTGAGCTCCTATAATTCACCCCTCCACTTT.

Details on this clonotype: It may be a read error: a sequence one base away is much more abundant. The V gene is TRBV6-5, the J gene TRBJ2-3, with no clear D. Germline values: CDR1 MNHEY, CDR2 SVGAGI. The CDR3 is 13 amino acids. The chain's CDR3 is CASSIRVRDTPYF. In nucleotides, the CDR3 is TGTGCCAGCAGTATCCGGGTCCGAGATACGCCGTATTTT.

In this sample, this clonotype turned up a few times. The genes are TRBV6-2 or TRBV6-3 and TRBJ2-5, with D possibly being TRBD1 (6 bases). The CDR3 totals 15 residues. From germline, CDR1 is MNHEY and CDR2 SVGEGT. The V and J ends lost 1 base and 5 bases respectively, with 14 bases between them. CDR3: CASSYWGPREETQYF. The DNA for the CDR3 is TGTGCCAGCAGTTACTGGGGGCCTCGCGAGGAGACCCAGTACTTC.

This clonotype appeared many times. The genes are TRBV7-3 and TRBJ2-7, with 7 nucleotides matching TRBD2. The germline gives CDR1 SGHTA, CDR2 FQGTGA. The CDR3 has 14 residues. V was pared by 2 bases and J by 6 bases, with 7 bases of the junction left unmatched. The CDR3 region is CASSLGLASGEQYF. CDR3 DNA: TGTGCCAGCAGCTTAGGGCTAGCTAGCGGCGAGCAGTACTTC.

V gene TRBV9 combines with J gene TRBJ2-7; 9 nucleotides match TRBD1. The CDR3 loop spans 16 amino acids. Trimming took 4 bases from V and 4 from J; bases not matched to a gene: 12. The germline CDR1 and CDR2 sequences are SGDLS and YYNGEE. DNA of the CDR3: TGTGCCAGCAGCCCCAAATCGACAGGGGGGATGTACGAGCAGTACTTC. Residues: CASSPKSTGGMYEQYF.

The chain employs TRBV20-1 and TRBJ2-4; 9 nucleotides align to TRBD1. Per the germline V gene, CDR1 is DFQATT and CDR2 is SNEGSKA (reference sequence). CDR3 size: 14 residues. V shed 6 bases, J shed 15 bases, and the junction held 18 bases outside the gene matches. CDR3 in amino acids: CSAKDRGRTYERYF. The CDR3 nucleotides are TGCAGTGCCAAGGACAGGGGACGTACCTACGAGCGGTACTTC.

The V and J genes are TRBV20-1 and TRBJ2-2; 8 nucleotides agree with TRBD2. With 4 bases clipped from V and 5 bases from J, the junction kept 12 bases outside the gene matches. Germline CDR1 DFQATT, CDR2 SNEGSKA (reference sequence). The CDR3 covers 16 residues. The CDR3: CSAMRGDSPVTGELFF. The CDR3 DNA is TGCAGTGCTATGCGGGGGGACTCCCCTGTAACCGGGGAGCTGTTTTTT.

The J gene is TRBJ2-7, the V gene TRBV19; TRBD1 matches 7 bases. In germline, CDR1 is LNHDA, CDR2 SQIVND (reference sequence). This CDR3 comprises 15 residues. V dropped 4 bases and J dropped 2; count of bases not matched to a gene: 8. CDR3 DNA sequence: TGTGCCAGTAGTACGGGGACAGTTCAAGCCTACGAGCAGTACTTC. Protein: CASSTGTVQAYEQYF.

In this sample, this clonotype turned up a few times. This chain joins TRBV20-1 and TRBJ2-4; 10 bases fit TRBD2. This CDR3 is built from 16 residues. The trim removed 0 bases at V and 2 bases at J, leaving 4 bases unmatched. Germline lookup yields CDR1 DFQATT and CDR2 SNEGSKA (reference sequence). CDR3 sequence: CSAREGAGGSKNIQYF. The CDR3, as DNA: TGCAGTGCTAGAGAGGGAGCGGGAGGGTCCAAAAACATTCAGTACTTC.

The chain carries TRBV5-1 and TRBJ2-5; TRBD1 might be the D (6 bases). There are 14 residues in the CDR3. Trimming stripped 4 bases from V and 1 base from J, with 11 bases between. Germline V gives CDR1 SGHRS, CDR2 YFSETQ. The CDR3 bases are TGCGCCAGCAGCGGGGGCCAGGCCCAAGAGACCCAGTACTTC. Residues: CASSGGQAQETQYF.

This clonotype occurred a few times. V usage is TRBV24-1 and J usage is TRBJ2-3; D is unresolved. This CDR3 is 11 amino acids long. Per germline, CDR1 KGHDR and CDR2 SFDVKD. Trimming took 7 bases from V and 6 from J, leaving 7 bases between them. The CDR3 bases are TGTGCCACCAGCGCTGGGGATACGCAGTATTTT. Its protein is CATSAGDTQYF.

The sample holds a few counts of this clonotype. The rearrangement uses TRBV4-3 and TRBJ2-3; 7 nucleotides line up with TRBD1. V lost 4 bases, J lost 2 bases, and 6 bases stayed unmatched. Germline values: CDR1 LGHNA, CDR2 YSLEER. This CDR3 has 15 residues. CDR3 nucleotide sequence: TGCGCCAGCAGCCGAGGACAGGTTTACACAGATACGCAGTATTTT. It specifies CASSRGQVYTDTQYF.

The CDR3: CSARPGPRWDYGYTF. The CDR3 DNA sequence: TGCAGTGCTAGGCCTGGGCCGAGGTGGGACTATGGCTACACCTTC. The chain combines TRBV20-1 with TRBJ1-2; no firm D call. V was clipped by 3 bases and J by 3 bases, with 17 bases between them. Germline CDR1 reads DFQATT; CDR2 reads SNEGSKA (reference sequence). The CDR3 covers 15 residues.

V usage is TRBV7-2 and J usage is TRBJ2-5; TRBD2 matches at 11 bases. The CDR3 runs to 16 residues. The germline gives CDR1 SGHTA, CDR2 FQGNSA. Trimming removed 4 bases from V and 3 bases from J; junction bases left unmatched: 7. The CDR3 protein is CASSYSSGRLKETQYF. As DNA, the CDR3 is TGTGCCAGCAGCTACTCTAGCGGGAGGCTCAAAGAGACCCAGTACTTC.

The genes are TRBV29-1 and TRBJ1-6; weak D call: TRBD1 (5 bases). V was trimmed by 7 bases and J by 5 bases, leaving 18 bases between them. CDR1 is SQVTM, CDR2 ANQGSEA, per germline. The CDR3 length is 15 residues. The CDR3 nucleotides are TGCAGCGCCCGGGCCACCCAAGGGGATAATTCACCCCTCCACTTT. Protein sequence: CSARATQGDNSPLHF.

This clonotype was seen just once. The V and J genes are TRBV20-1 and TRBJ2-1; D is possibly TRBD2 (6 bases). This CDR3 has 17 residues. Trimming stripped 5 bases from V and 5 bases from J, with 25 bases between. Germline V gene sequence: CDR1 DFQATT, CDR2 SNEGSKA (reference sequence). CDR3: CSASTAQAGPVDNEQFF. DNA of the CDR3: TGCAGTGCTTCCACTGCTCAAGCGGGCCCGGTGGACAATGAGCAGTTCTTC.

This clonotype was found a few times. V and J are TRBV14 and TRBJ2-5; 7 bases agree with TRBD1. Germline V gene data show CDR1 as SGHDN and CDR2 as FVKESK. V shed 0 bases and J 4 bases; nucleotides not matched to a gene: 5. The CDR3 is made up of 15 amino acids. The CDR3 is CASSQEGGQVETQYF. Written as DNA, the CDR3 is TGTGCCAGCAGCCAAGAAGGCGGACAGGTAGAGACCCAGTACTTC.

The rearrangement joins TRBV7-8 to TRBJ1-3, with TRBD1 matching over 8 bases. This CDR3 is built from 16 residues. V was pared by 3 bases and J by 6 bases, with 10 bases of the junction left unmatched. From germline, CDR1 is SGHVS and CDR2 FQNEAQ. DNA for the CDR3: TGTGCCAGCAGCTTTTATGCGGACAGGGCGGCAAACACCATATATTTT. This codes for CASSFYADRAANTIYF.

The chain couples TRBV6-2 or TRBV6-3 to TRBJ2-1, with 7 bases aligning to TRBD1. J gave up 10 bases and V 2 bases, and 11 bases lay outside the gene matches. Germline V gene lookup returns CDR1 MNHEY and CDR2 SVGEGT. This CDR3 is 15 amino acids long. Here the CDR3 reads CASSYLGQAIREQFF. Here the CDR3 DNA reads TGTGCCAGCAGTTACCTCGGACAGGCGATCCGGGAGCAGTTCTTC.

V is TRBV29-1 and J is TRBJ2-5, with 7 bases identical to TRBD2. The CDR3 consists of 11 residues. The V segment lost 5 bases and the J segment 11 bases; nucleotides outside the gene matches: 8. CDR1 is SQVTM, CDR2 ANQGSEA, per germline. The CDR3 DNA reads TGCAGCGTTCGGGGGGACGGTGAGCAGTACTTC. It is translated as CSVRGDGEQYF.

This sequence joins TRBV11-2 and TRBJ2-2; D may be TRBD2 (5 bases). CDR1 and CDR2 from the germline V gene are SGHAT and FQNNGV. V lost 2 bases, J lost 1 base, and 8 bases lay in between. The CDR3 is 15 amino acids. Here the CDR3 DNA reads TGTGCCAGCAGCTTATCAGGAGGGAACACCGGGGAGCTGTTTTTT. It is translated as CASSLSGGNTGELFF.

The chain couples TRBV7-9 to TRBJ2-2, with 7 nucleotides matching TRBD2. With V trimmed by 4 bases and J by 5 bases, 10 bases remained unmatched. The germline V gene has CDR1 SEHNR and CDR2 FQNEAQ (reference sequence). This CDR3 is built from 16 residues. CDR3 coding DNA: TGTGCCAGCAGCTCCCGAGCGGGAATAAGGACCGGGGAGCTGTTTTTT. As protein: CASSSRAGIRTGELFF.

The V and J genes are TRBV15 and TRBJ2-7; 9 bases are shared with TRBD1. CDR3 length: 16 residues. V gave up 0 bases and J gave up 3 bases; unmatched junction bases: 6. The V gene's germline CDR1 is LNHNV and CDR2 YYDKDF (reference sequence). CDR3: CATSRDFPGQGYEQYF. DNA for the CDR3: TGTGCCACCAGCAGAGATTTCCCGGGACAGGGCTACGAGCAGTACTTC. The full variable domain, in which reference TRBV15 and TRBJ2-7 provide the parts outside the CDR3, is DAMVIQNPRYQVTQFGKPVTLSCSQTLNHNVMYWYQQKSSQAPKLLFHYYDKDFNNEADTPDNFQSRRPNTSFCFLDIRSPGLGDTAMYLCATSRDFPGQGYEQYFGPGTRLTVT.